The 9 T cell receptor beta chains below were found in one sample sequenced in a study of brain T cells in children with intractable seizures. Regarding time point: blood from clinic visit 5 months post-surgery; TSC patient then seizure free. Sequencing was performed with immunoSEQ multiplex PCR; in TCRdb, only in-frame clones are kept and a portion is missing. The sample lists hundreds of thousands of clones; 93% were seen once. Sequences were derived from peripheral blood, sampled roughly 5 months after surgery. The receptors were sampled from a boy under three years old with tuberous sclerosis and intractable seizures.

J is TRBJ1-6 and V is TRBV6-5; D is unresolved. Trimming took 2 bases from V and 0 from J, leaving 5 bases between them. The CDR3 sequence is 15 residues long. Germline CDR1 and CDR2: MNHEY and SVGAGI. CDR3 loop: CASSYGSSYNSPLHF. As DNA, the CDR3 is TGTGCCAGCAGTTACGGGAGCTCCTATAATTCACCCCTCCACTTT.

This clone was seen once. This chain uses TRBV11-3 with TRBJ1-3; D not certain. The CDR3 is made up of 13 amino acids. V lost 8 bases, J lost 6 bases, and 14 bases lay in between. CDR1 is SGHNT and CDR2 is YENEEA in the germline V gene. The CDR3 loop is CASADDMENTIYF. The CDR3 DNA reads as TGTGCCAGCGCAGACGACATGGAAAACACCATATATTTT.

V gene TRBV3-1 (or the pseudogene TRBV3-2) combines with J gene TRBJ1-4; 9 bases are shared with TRBD1. The germline CDR1 and CDR2 sequences are LGHDT and YNNKEL (reference sequence). CDR3 size: 14 residues. Losses at the gene ends were 1 base for V and 7 bases for J; bases not matched to a gene: 1. As DNA, the CDR3 is TGTGCCAGCAGCCAAGGGACAGGGGTTGAAAAACTGTTTTTT. Protein product: CASSQGTGVEKLFF.

This clone was recorded a few times. V usage is TRBV10-1 and J usage is TRBJ1-6, with D hard to call. Looked up from germline, CDR1 is WNHNN and CDR2 is SYGVQD (reference sequence). The V end was cut by 4 bases, the J end by 10 bases, with 11 bases between. The CDR3 consists of 13 residues. Written as DNA, the CDR3 is TGCGCCAGCAGTGTCAAGGCAACATCACCCCTCCACTTT. Translating gives CASSVKATSPLHF.

The chain recombines TRBV7-9 with TRBJ1-2; perhaps TRBD1 as D (5 bases). CDR1 and CDR2 from the germline V gene are SEHNR and FQNEAQ (reference sequence). CDR3 length: 14 residues. V was cut by 4 bases and J by 1 base, with 10 bases left in between. The CDR3 loop reads CASSSDIINYGYTF. In nucleotides, the CDR3 is TGTGCCAGCAGCTCGGACATCATTAACTATGGCTACACCTTC.

This chain joins TRBV6-6 and TRBJ2-5, with D unresolved. V lost 5 bases and J lost 5, with 12 bases in between. This CDR3 is 13 amino acids long. Looked up from germline, CDR1 is MNHNY and CDR2 is SVGAGI (reference sequence). The chain's CDR3 is CASSPGGVETQYF. The CDR3, as DNA: TGTGCCAGCAGTCCCGGTGGAGTGGAGACCCAGTACTTC.

This chain joins TRBV11-2 and TRBJ1-2, with TRBD1 matching over 10 bases. CDR3 size: 15 residues. Germline values: CDR1 SGHAT, CDR2 FQNNGV. V shed 4 bases and J 5 bases; nucleotides not matched to a gene: 7. The CDR3 loop reads CASSSPGTGVYGYTF. As DNA, the CDR3 is TGTGCCAGCAGCTCTCCCGGGACAGGGGTTTATGGCTACACCTTC.

V gene TRBV28 combines with J gene TRBJ2-5, with 13 bases identical to TRBD2. The V gene end was trimmed by 5 bases and the J gene end by 3 bases; junction bases not matched to a gene: 6. The CDR3 spans 16 residues. Germline V gives CDR1 MDHEN, CDR2 SYDVKM. The CDR3 reads CASSGPGLAGKETQYF. CDR3 DNA sequence: TGTGCCAGCAGTGGACCGGGACTAGCGGGGAAAGAGACCCAGTACTTC.

The chain has TRBV13 and TRBJ2-7; tentative D call: TRBD2 (5 bases). Trimming stripped 1 base from V and 3 bases from J, with 10 bases between. The CDR3 runs to 14 residues. Germline assignment: CDR1 PRHDT and CDR2 FYEKMQ (reference sequence). In DNA form, the CDR3 reads TGTGCCAGCAGCTTAGACCAGCGGAGCTACGAGCAGTACTTC. It is translated as CASSLDQRSYEQYF.